Below are 4 T cell receptor beta chains sequenced from a single sample in a study of shared clonotypes between healthy human individuals. TCRdb's copy holds only in-frame clones and misses some; the assay was immunoSEQ multiplex PCR. The table includes millions of clones, just over 90% detected once. Sequencing used naive CD4+ T cells from PBMCs. Subset indicated: CD45RA+ positively selected. The receptors originated from a man younger than 30 in good health. Some clones in this sample may be carry-over from other donors' samples.

The rearrangement uses TRBV12-5 and TRBJ2-2; the D gene could be TRBD1 or TRBD2 (6 bases each). Per germline, CDR1 LGHNT and CDR2 FRNRAP. Trimming shortened V by 0 bases and J by 4 bases, and 18 bases separated the two germline ends. The CDR3 extends over 18 amino acids. CDR3 nucleotides: TGTGCTAGTGGTTTGGTACTTTTGGGGGGCGCGCTCACCGGGGAGCTGTTTTTT. It specifies CASGLVLLGGALTGELFF.

A single count supports this clone. This sequence joins TRBV2 and TRBJ2-7; D is ambiguous. In germline, CDR1 is SNHLY, CDR2 FYNNEI. V lost 6 bases and J lost 5, with 11 bases in between. This CDR3 contains 12 residues. This CDR3 is CASSRSRDEQYF. The CDR3 DNA sequence: TGTGCCAGCAGCAGATCACGGGACGAGCAGTACTTC.

V gene TRBV7-3 combines with J gene TRBJ2-1, with D perhaps TRBD2 (6 bases). Germline V gene data show CDR1 as SGHTA and CDR2 as FQGTGA. V was cut by 2 bases and J by 8 bases, with 13 bases left in between. The CDR3 loop spans 14 amino acids. Here the CDR3 DNA reads TGTGCCAGCAGCTTATCGGCGGGATGGGATGAGCAGTTCTTC. Protein sequence: CASSLSAGWDEQFF.

Remarks on this clone: This sample also contains other DNA sequences that code for the same CDR3. This chain connects TRBV4-2 to TRBJ1-5; D ambiguous. This CDR3 is 13 amino acids long. The ends were cut back, 1 base at V and 2 bases at J, with 3 bases in the middle. The germline V gene has CDR1 LGHNA and CDR2 YNFKEQ. As DNA, the CDR3 is TGTGCCAGCAGCCAAGGGGGCAATCAGCCCCAGCATTTT. This encodes CASSQGGNQPQHF.